This T cell receptor (beta chain) derives from a study of shared clonotypes between healthy human individuals (dated by TCRdb to the early 2020s). About the study as a whole: The cohort included a few men and a couple of women between 18 and 49 years of age. For each donor, three plates each were used for CD4 naive and CD4 memory, two plates were used for CD8 naive, and one plate was used for CD8 memory. Blood TCR repertoires of a handful of healthy adults were deeply sequenced to estimate repertoire size and the extent of clonotype sharing between individuals. Different laboratories and diverse techniques were used to prepare libraries and sequence TCR repertoires, to increase sequencing depth and limit assay-specific biases. Between about 0.94 and 8.9 billion PBMCs per donor were obtained by leukapheresis. What the authors observed across the whole study: Larger estimated clonotype richness was generally found for naive subsets than for memory subsets. Across a handful of donors, around 5.4% of naive CD4, roughly 3.5% of naive CD8, about 2.3% of memory CD4, and under 0.45% of memory CD8 clonotypes were shared. Because the study included a small number of donors, the genetic and exposure-history diversity represented was limited. Clonotypes shared by all four sorted-subset donors showed higher generation probabilities than non-shared clonotypes. Based on pairwise subsampling, the degree of clonotype sharing among donors was expected to be affected by sequencing depth. Sampling was restricted to blood, and TCR repertoires in tissue are likely to differ from TCR repertoires in blood. Rarefaction of sorted-subset datasets indicated incomplete sequencing despite the large sequencing depth.

Using the deep immunoSEQ assay, multiplex PCR amplified TCR CDR3 regions from genomic DNA. Extracted genomic DNA from each cell subset was spread evenly across all wells of several immunoSEQ 96-well plates, with each plate serving as a replicate. Each replicate PCR for sorted subsets received around 210 ng genomic DNA, equal to roughly 30,000 T cell genomes. The purified libraries were quantified using a Qubit 3.0 fluorometer, sized with a Bioanalyzer 2100, and then quantified again using the KAPA Library Quantification kit. A separate single-read 150-cycle Illumina NextSeq 550 flow cell was used to sequence each immunoSEQ 96-well plate. On the authors' methods: Because only junctional sequences without quality scores were contained in the immunoSEQ output, filtering matching that applied to full-length reads could not be performed. Sequences were annotated with PyIR, a Python wrapper for IgBLAST v1.9, and V/J genes and CDR3 were assigned using IMGT germline references. Any read was removed if the V/J assignment was weak (E-value above 1e-6), the CDR3 was missing, or the read contained stop codons, out-of-frame junctions, or ambiguous translated residues. V3J clonotypes were defined by identical inferred V gene, J gene, and CDR3 amino acid sequence. Percentage overlap between repertoires was computed as shared unique clonotypes divided by the size of the smaller repertoire. Three approaches were used to assess repertoire richness: RTK rarefaction, the Chao1 estimator, and Recon v2.1 estimates of unobserved clonotypes. OLGA was used to compute generation probabilities for all TCRbeta clonotypes that the gDNA method yielded from a few donors. Imported from immuneACCESS, the table was reduced by TCRdb to in-frame sequences with V and J called. These copies leave out some clones; in studies compared against another copy, an unresolved V gene accounts for under half, and the cause of the remainder is not known. V and J calls and clone size follow that table, whereas D and trimming were derived from the DNA. For this sample there are about 320,000 clones; around 87% appear just once. Around 15% of the sample is taken by the ten largest.

Note on this clone: Its antigen is still unknown. Base qualities are not provided; no much larger clone lies one nucleotide away.

Donors were healthy HIV-negative adults with no recently reported acute infections or vaccinations. Only Caucasian adults living in Nashville, Tennessee, USA were represented among the donors. CD8 memory samples were composed of magnetically selected CD45RO+ cells combined with CCR7-negative CD45RA+ effector memory (TemRA) cells. After blood collection by leukapheresis, PBMCs were isolated using Ficoll-Histopaque density gradient centrifugation and then cryopreserved in the vapor phase of liquid nitrogen. Analytical flow cytometry was used to check the purity and quantity of each magnetically sorted T cell population. From each sorted fraction, genomic DNA was isolated and quantified by UV absorbance on a Nanodrop 2000c. Inclusive of the bounding cysteine and phenylalanine, the CDR3 is 13 residues long. The kept DNA is CDR3 alone, 39 bases in frame from the first base. In the germline V gene, CDR1 corresponds to WSHSY and CDR2 to SAAADI. V is shortened by 6 bases, J by 2 bases, and the region joining them spans 10 bases.

The chain joins TRBV10-2 to TRBJ1-1, with no reliable assignment of the D segment. The source material was memory CD8+ T cells sorted from blood. The cell subset or site label here, explained by the study, means: CD45RO+ cells pooled with CCR7-negative TemRA cells. This clonotype was obtained from a man younger than 30 in good health. The nucleotides read TGCGCCAGCAGCGACTTCGGAAACACTGAAGCTTTCTTT. Its protein reads: CASSDFGNTEAFF.